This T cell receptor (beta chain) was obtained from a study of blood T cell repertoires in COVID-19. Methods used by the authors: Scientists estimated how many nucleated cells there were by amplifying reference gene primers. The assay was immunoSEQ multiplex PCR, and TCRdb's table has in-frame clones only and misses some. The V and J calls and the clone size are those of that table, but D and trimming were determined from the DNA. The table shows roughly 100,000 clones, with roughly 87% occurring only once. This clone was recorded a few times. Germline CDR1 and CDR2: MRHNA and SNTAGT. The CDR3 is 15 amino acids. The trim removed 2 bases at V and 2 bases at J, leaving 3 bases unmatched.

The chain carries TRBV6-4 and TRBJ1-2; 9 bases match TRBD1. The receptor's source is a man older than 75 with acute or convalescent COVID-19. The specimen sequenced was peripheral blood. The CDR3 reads CASSDNTGGNYGYTF. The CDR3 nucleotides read TGTGCCAGCAGTGACAACACAGGGGGCAACTATGGCTACACCTTC.